These 21 T cell receptor beta chains came from one sample sequenced in a study of radiotherapy plus CTLA-4 blockade in lung cancer (dated by TCRdb to the late 2010s). Library construction relied on the immunoSEQ multiplex PCR assay. Sourced from immuneACCESS, this table was stored by TCRdb with only in-frame sequences that have V and J called. A share of the clones is absent; for the studies checked, an unresolved V gene accounts for under half, and the remainder has no known explanation. Within this sample are 90,000 to 150,000 clones, with 75% to 80% of them counted one time only. The ten largest clones represent approximately 5.5% of the sample. The sequenced sample was peripheral blood, obtained from a patient treated with radiotherapy plus ipilimumab. These receptors all come from a human donor with non-small cell lung cancer who had a partial response to radiotherapy plus ipilimumab.

This chain uses TRBV15 with TRBJ2-5, with TRBD2 as a possible D gene (6 bases). Trimming shortened V by 1 base and J by 2 bases, and 11 bases separated the two germline ends. The CDR3 spans 15 residues. Per germline, CDR1 LNHNV and CDR2 YYDKDF (reference sequence). The CDR3 region is CATSRVIAEQETQYF. CDR3 DNA: TGTGCCACCAGCAGAGTAATAGCGGAGCAAGAGACCCAGTACTTC.

This sequence joins TRBV4-2 and TRBJ2-1; 15 bases line up with TRBD2. This CDR3 is 17 amino acids long. Germline trimming cut 4 bases from V and 1 base from J; bases unmatched to any gene: 2. The V gene's germline CDR1 is LGHNA and CDR2 YNFKEQ. This CDR3 reads CASSPGTSGGSYNEQFF. The CDR3 nucleotides are TGTGCCAGCAGCCCCGGGACTAGCGGGGGGTCCTACAATGAGCAGTTCTTC.

This chain connects TRBV19 to TRBJ2-5; 10 nucleotides match TRBD2. Germline CDR1 and CDR2: LNHDA and SQIVND (reference sequence). This CDR3 has 17 amino acids. The junction had 12 bases not matched to a gene; V was cut back by 5 bases and J by 3 bases. The CDR3 DNA follows: TGTGCCAGTAGTTCAACACCCGGACTAGCGGACGAAGAGACCCAGTACTTC. Protein: CASSSTPGLADEETQYF.

The V and J genes are TRBV19 and TRBJ2-7; a possible D gene is TRBD1 (6 bases). This CDR3 has 13 amino acids. Germline CDR1 and CDR2: LNHDA and SQIVND (reference sequence). Trimming took 4 bases from V and 1 from J, leaving 8 bases between them. CDR3 sequence (DNA): TGTGCCAGTAGTAAGGGGGTATCCTACGAGCAGTACGTC. Translating gives CASSKGVSYEQYV.

Only a few counts were recorded for this clone. This rearrangement joins TRBV13 to TRBJ1-1; 9 nucleotides match TRBD1. Per the germline V gene, CDR1 is PRHDT and CDR2 is FYEKMQ (reference sequence). V dropped 0 bases and J dropped 5; count of bases not matched to a gene: 7. CDR3 length: 16 amino acids. CDR3: CASSLGDGTGPTEAFF. CDR3 nucleotides: TGTGCCAGCAGCTTAGGAGATGGGACAGGGCCAACTGAAGCTTTCTTT.

The gene calls are TRBV30 and TRBJ2-1; TRBD2 is a possible D gene (6 bases). CDR1 GTSNPN and CDR2 SVGIG come from the germline V gene (reference sequence). The CDR3 length is 17 residues. V was shortened by 4 bases and J by 0 bases, with 19 bases between the two germline ends. CDR3 loop: CAWNPTTVGGSYNEQFF. The CDR3 region has the DNA TGTGCCTGGAACCCAACCACAGTGGGGGGCTCCTACAATGAGCAGTTCTTC.

The genes are TRBV27 and TRBJ2-3, with TRBD2 matching 14 bases. The CDR3 has 18 residues. The V and J ends lost 1 base and 5 bases, in that order; junction bases with no gene match: 8. From germline, CDR1 is MNHEY and CDR2 SMNVEV (reference sequence). CDR3: CASSLWGLAGAIGDTQYF. The CDR3 coding sequence is TGTGCCAGCAGTTTATGGGGACTAGCGGGAGCTATTGGAGATACGCAGTATTTT.

Only a few counts were recorded for this clone. The chain combines TRBV29-1 with TRBJ2-4, with 10 bases lining up with TRBD1. The V and J ends lost 6 bases and 8 bases, in that order; junction bases with no gene match: 7. CDR1 SQVTM and CDR2 ANQGSEA come from the germline V gene. CDR3 length equals 13 residues. CDR3 sequence reads: CSVTGGALDIQYF. The CDR3, as DNA: TGCAGCGTGACAGGGGGCGCGTTAGACATTCAGTACTTC.

The chain couples TRBV5-1 to TRBJ2-3; TRBD2 aligns across 9 bases. The V gene end was trimmed by 0 bases and the J gene end by 6 bases; junction bases not matched to a gene: 8. The CDR3 is 16 amino acids. Germline loops: CDR1 SGHRS, CDR2 YFSETQ. CDR3 sequence (DNA): TGCGCCAGCAGCTTGGTGGGAGCGGGAGGCGGGGATACGCAGTATTTT. Translated: CASSLVGAGGGDTQYF.

This clone was counted a single time. The rearrangement uses TRBV19 and TRBJ2-1, with D perhaps TRBD1 (5 bases). CDR1 and CDR2 (germline): LNHDA, SQIVND (reference sequence). CDR3 length: 14 residues. Trimming removed 5 bases from V and 8 bases from J, with 16 bases in between. CDR3 coding DNA: TGTGCCAGTAGTCGGCAGGGTGGGGAATATGAGCAGTTCTTC. Protein: CASSRQGGEYEQFF.

The chain combines TRBV2 with TRBJ1-1; D ambiguous. Between the trimmed V and J ends, which lost 0 bases and 5 bases, there was a span of 10 bases. The V gene's germline CDR1 is SNHLY and CDR2 FYNNEI. CDR3 size: 14 residues. The CDR3 DNA sequence: TGTGCCAGCAGTGAAGCGGGCAGGCGTACTGAAGCTTTCTTT. Protein product: CASSEAGRRTEAFF.

The table lists this clone with a few counts. The chain uses TRBV10-1 and TRBJ1-4; TRBD1 is a possible D gene (6 bases). Trimming took 6 bases from V and 1 from J, leaving 12 bases between them. This CDR3 comprises 15 residues. Per germline, CDR1 WNHNN and CDR2 SYGVQD (reference sequence). The CDR3 loop is CASRSWGRTNEKLFF. CDR3 in DNA: TGCGCCAGCAGATCCTGGGGGCGAACTAATGAAAAACTGTTTTTT.

This clone was counted a few times. The chain is built from TRBV4-3 and TRBJ1-2; unclear D gene. Trimming removed 0 bases at V and 0 bases at J, with 8 bases between. The CDR3 extends over 15 amino acids. Germline V gene lookup returns CDR1 LGHNA and CDR2 YSLEER. DNA of the CDR3: TGCGCCAGCAGCCAAGAGGGCTTATCTAACTATGGCTACACCTTC. This translates into CASSQEGLSNYGYTF.

Of note for this clone: Sequence at one end of the junction differs from germline and may be a read error. The CDR3, as DNA: TGTGCCATCGCGGGTGGAGGGGCCAACATCCTGACTTTC. Residues: CAIAGGGANILTF. The chain employs TRBV28 and TRBJ2-6; the D gene is possibly TRBD2 (6 bases). The CDR3 length is 13 residues. Germline lookup yields CDR1 MDHEN and CDR2 SYDVKM.

The chain links TRBV11-2 to TRBJ2-7; D may be TRBD1 (5 bases). Germline V gene data show CDR1 as SGHAT and CDR2 as FQNNGV. Trimming took 0 bases from V and 5 from J, leaving 14 bases between them. CDR3 length: 15 residues. The CDR3 spells CASSLDAGFPDEQYF. In DNA form, the CDR3 reads TGTGCCAGCAGCTTAGATGCAGGGTTTCCAGACGAGCAGTACTTC.

This clone was picked up a small number of times. This chain uses TRBV2 with TRBJ2-5, with 8 bases that match TRBD1. The CDR3 length is 14 residues. Germline values: CDR1 SNHLY, CDR2 FYNNEI. After removal of 7 bases from V and 5 bases from J, the junction contained 9 bases not matched to a gene. The CDR3, as DNA: TGTGCCAGCACCCGACAGGGGCGGCAGGAGACCCAGTACTTC. Translating it yields CASTRQGRQETQYF.

The genes are TRBV6-5 and TRBJ2-1; the match to TRBD2 covers 12 bases. J was trimmed by 6 bases and V by 4 bases; bases with no gene match: 7. Germline V gene sequence: CDR1 MNHEY, CDR2 SVGAGI. The CDR3 is made up of 16 amino acids. The CDR3 is CASSFGLAGLGNEQFF. The DNA for the CDR3 is TGTGCCAGCAGTTTCGGACTAGCGGGACTAGGCAATGAGCAGTTCTTC.

The V and J genes are TRBV2 and TRBJ2-3, with a possible D match to TRBD2 (6 bases). V lost 6 bases, J lost 4 bases, and 14 bases lay in between. This CDR3 contains 14 residues. CDR1 and CDR2 from the germline V gene are SNHLY and FYNNEI. The CDR3 region has the DNA TGTGCCAGCAGCAGCCCGACTAGTTCAGATACGCAGTATTTT. Its protein product is CASSSPTSSDTQYF.

Here the CDR3 reads CAWRLASAGTEAFF. The DNA for the CDR3 is TGTGCCTGGAGACTAGCCTCGGCGGGCACTGAAGCTTTCTTT. The chain links TRBV30 to TRBJ1-1; D unclear. The CDR3 runs 14 residues. Germline V gene lookup returns CDR1 GTSNPN and CDR2 SVGIG (reference sequence). The V end lost 3 bases, the J end lost 4 bases, and 15 bases lay between the germline ends. The whole variable domain, remainder taken from reference TRBV30 and TRBJ1-1, is SQTIHQWPATLVQPVGSPLSLECTVEGTSNPNLYWYRQAAGRGLQLLFYSVGIGQISSEVPQNLSASRPQDRQFILSSKKLLLSDSGFYLCAWRLASAGTEAFFGQGTRLTVV.

This chain uses TRBV7-9 with TRBJ1-3; a possible D gene is TRBD1 (5 bases). The germline V gene encodes CDR1 SEHNR and CDR2 FQNEAQ (reference sequence). CDR3 size: 14 residues. V was clipped by 5 bases and J by 4 bases, with 12 bases between them. The CDR3 reads CASSEGGVGNTIYF. The CDR3 nucleotides are TGTGCCAGCAGCGAAGGAGGGGTAGGAAACACCATATATTTT.

The J gene is TRBJ2-2, the V gene TRBV5-1; no reliable D call. Germline assignment: CDR1 SGHRS and CDR2 YFSETQ. This CDR3 comprises 15 residues. V was cut by 3 bases and J by 0 bases, with 9 bases left in between. CDR3 amino acids: CASSSTTTNTGELFF. In DNA form, the CDR3 reads TGCGCCAGCAGCTCGACAACGACGAACACCGGGGAGCTGTTTTTT.